These T cell receptor beta chains were read from a single sample in a study of Ad26.COV2.S vaccination and SARS-CoV-2 variants. Using immunoSEQ multiplex PCR, the repertoire was profiled, and TCRdb retains in-frame clones only, with some absent. In the table there are a few hundred thousand clones, 85% to 90% of which are singletons. The sample was peripheral blood, taken in a trial of Ad26.COV2.S vaccine versus placebo. Receptors were obtained from a person aged 18-65 years who received the Ad26.COV2.S COVID-19 vaccine or a placebo. Both conserved end residues are part of each CDR3. D genes are given only for firm matches. The size of a clone is reported for some rows only, either as once, few or many, or as a class for expanded clones.

NA	TRBV28	NA	TRBJ1-6	CANSLRGERDNSPLHF	TGTGCCAACAGTTTACGAGGGGAGAGAGATAATTCACCCCTCCACTTT
NA	TRBV7-8	TRBD1	TRBJ1-2	CASSLAQGARGYTF	TGTGCCAGCAGCTTAGCACAGGGGGCGCGTGGCTACACCTTC
NA	TRBV30	TRBD1	TRBJ1-2	CAWARLGQGAHGYTF	TGTGCCTGGGCACGCTTGGGACAGGGGGCTCATGGCTACACCTTC
NA	TRBV28	NA	TRBJ2-3	CASSINSRSTDTQYF	TGTGCCAGCAGTATAAACAGCCGGAGCACAGATACGCAGTATTTT
NA	TRBV6-5	NA	TRBJ2-5	CASSATSASTQYF	TGTGCCAGCAGCGCCACCTCGGCATCCACCCAGTACTTC
NA	TRBV30	NA	TRBJ2-4	CAWSSGQGLNIQYF	TGTGCCTGGAGTTCTGGGCAGGGGCTAAACATTCAGTACTTC
few	TRBV6-4	NA	TRBJ1-6	CASSDSGNNSPLHF	TGTGCCAGCAGTGACTCAGGGAATAATTCACCCCTCCACTTT
NA	TRBV5-4	NA	TRBJ1-1	CASSLAGGGNTEAFF	TGTGCCAGCAGCTTGGCCGGCGGGGGGAACACTGAAGCTTTCTTT
NA	TRBV7-2	NA	TRBJ2-3	CASSLFAGMKQTDTQYF	TGTGCCAGCAGCTTATTCGCAGGAATGAAACAAACAGATACGCAGTATTTT
NA	TRBV4-1	NA	TRBJ1-4	CASAGRGQPNEKLFF	TGCGCCAGCGCCGGGCGGGGCCAGCCTAATGAAAAACTGTTTTTT
few	TRBV6-4	TRBD2	TRBJ2-7	CARIPSGGYEQYF	TGTGCGCGTATTCCTAGCGGGGGTTACGAGCAGTACTTC
NA	TRBV6-2/TRBV6-3	TRBD2	TRBJ2-7	CASSSAAIAGRGDEQYF	TGTGCCAGCAGCAGCGCTGCCATCGCAGGGAGGGGTGACGAGCAGTACTTC
NA	TRBV7-9	NA	TRBJ2-2	CASSIGGGPGELFF	TGTGCCAGCAGCATTGGAGGGGGCCCCGGGGAGCTGTTTTTT
NA	TRBV10-3	TRBD1	TRBJ2-7	CAGKQGYGNEQYF	TGTGCCGGCAAACAGGGGTACGGCAACGAGCAGTACTTC
NA	TRBV2	TRBD1	TRBJ2-5	CASTPLGQGDETQYF	TGTGCCAGCACCCCTCTCGGACAGGGGGACGAGACCCAGTACTTC
NA	TRBV28	NA	TRBJ1-2	CASSSPAGPYGYTF	TGTGCCAGCAGTTCCCCTGCCGGGCCATATGGCTACACCTTC
NA	TRBV9	TRBD2	TRBJ2-2	CASSVGTSGGTGELFF	TGTGCCAGCAGCGTAGGGACTAGCGGGGGCACCGGGGAGCTGTTTTTT
NA	TRBV6-6	NA	TRBJ2-7	CASSYLSLNYEQYF	TGTGCCAGCAGTTACCTCTCACTTAACTACGAGCAGTACTTC
NA	TRBV19	TRBD2	TRBJ2-1	CASSIRGGWNEQFF	TGTGCCAGTAGTATCCGGGGGGGCTGGAATGAGCAGTTCTTC
NA	TRBV11-1	TRBD2	TRBJ2-1	CASSRLAGGYNEQFF	TGTGCCAGCAGCCGACTAGCGGGGGGCTACAATGAGCAGTTCTTC
NA	TRBV28	NA	TRBJ1-5	CASSFPGVGAPVRGEGPQHF	TGTGCCAGCAGTTTTCCGGGAGTAGGAGCCCCCGTTCGCGGCGAGGGGCCCCAGCATTTT
NA	TRBV7-2	NA	TRBJ2-3	CASSLVGGGADTQYF	TGTGCCAGCAGCTTAGTGGGGGGGGGCGCAGATACGCAGTATTTT
NA	TRBV28	NA	TRBJ2-5	CASLGGGRETQYF	TGTGCCAGCCTGGGAGGGGGCCGGGAGACCCAGTACTTC
NA	TRBV27	NA	TRBJ1-1	CASSKGTNTEAFF	TGTGCCAGCAGTAAAGGGACCAACACTGAAGCTTTCTTT
NA	TRBV29-1	TRBD2	TRBJ2-1	CSVEAVAGFQFF	TGCAGCGTTGAGGCGGTAGCGGGGTTTCAGTTCTTC
NA	TRBV19	NA	TRBJ1-3	CASSIGRIHSGNTIYF	TGTGCCAGTAGTATTGGACGGATCCACTCTGGAAACACCATATATTTT
NA	TRBV30	NA	TRBJ2-7	CAWSVGPQQYF	TGTGCCTGGAGTGTGGGGCCTCAGCAGTACTTC
few	TRBV13	NA	TRBJ2-3	CASSSTPGVKDTQYF	TGTGCCAGCAGCTCAACCCCTGGGGTTAAAGATACGCAGTATTTT
NA	TRBV11-2	NA	TRBJ2-1	CASSLGQATYNEQFF	TGTGCCAGCAGCTTAGGACAGGCTACCTACAATGAGCAGTTCTTC
once	TRBV7-7	NA	TRBJ2-7	CASSPLASIHEQYF	TGTGCTAGCAGCCCCCTGGCTTCCATCCACGAGCAGTACTTC
NA	TRBV27	NA	TRBJ2-6	CASRPLDLLANVLTF	TGTGCCAGCAGACCTCTGGACCTTTTGGCTAACGTCCTGACTTTC
NA	TRBV13	NA	TRBJ1-6	CASSRAGVSYNSPLHF	TGTGCCAGCAGCCGTGCAGGGGTTTCCTATAATTCACCCCTCCACTTT
NA	TRBV19	NA	TRBJ1-5	CASSMGGGVNNQPQHF	TGTGCCAGTAGTATGGGAGGGGGTGTTAACAATCAGCCCCAGCATTTT
NA	TRBV7-8	TRBD2	TRBJ2-1	CASSLARTSGVNEQFF	TGTGCCAGCAGCTTAGCTCGGACTAGCGGGGTCAATGAGCAGTTCTTC
few	TRBV5-4	TRBD2	TRBJ2-7	CASSRTGTSLYEQYF	TGTGCCAGCAGCCGTACCGGGACTAGTCTTTACGAGCAGTACTTC
NA	TRBV28	NA	TRBJ1-2	CASSPGAAFGYGYTF	TGTGCCAGCAGTCCCGGAGCCGCTTTCGGCTATGGCTACACCTTC
NA	TRBV19	NA	TRBJ2-7	CASSKIFGQSSYEQYF	TGTGCCAGTAGTAAGATCTTCGGACAGAGCTCCTACGAGCAGTACTTC
NA	TRBV6-6	NA	TRBJ2-2	CASSYGVARKSGELFF	TGTGCCAGCAGTTACGGTGTGGCTAGGAAGAGCGGGGAGCTGTTTTTT
NA	TRBV15	NA	TRBJ2-7	CATSRDPGYEQYF	TGTGCCACCAGCAGAGACCCCGGCTACGAGCAGTACTTC
NA	TRBV7-8	TRBD2	TRBJ2-7	CASSQHRGLAYEQYF	TGTGCCAGCAGCCAGCATAGAGGACTAGCCTACGAGCAGTACTTC
NA	TRBV7-3	NA	TRBJ2-7	CASSLTPAGYQQYF	TGTGCCAGCAGCTTAACGCCGGCGGGTTACCAGCAGTACTTC
NA	TRBV4-3	NA	TRBJ1-2	CASSQRTNYGYTF	TGCGCCAGCAGCCAAAGAACTAACTATGGCTACACCTTC
NA	TRBV7-2	NA	TRBJ2-5	CASSLERLAATLQETQYF	TGTGCCAGCAGCTTAGAGAGATTGGCAGCGACCCTACAAGAGACCCAGTACTTC
NA	TRBV5-5	NA	TRBJ1-1	CASSRARYTEAFF	TGTGCCAGCAGCCGCGCCCGCTACACTGAAGCTTTCTTT
NA	TRBV6-5	NA	TRBJ2-7	CASSYSGEQYF	TGTGCCAGCAGTTACTCCGGCGAGCAGTACTTC
NA	TRBV7-9	TRBD1	TRBJ2-1	CASSPRPGTGDGFWEQFF	TGTGCCAGCAGCCCACGTCCCGGGACAGGGGACGGGTTCTGGGAGCAGTTCTTC